This T cell receptor (beta chain) was profiled in a study of shared clonotypes between healthy human individuals. The CDR3 covers 16 residues. CDR1 MNHNY and CDR2 SVGAGI come from the germline V gene (reference sequence). The J segment lost 0 bases and the V segment lost 4 bases, leaving 5 bases of the junction unmatched. Data came from immunoSEQ multiplex PCR; TCRdb stores just in-frame clones and leaves some out. The sample includes a few million clones, nearly 97% of them seen just once. Sequenced: naive CD4+ T cells sorted from blood. The subset denotes: CD45RA+ positively selected. The chain couples TRBV6-6 to TRBJ1-5; 8 bases line up with TRBD1. The TCR was taken from a man between 18 and 35 years old in good health. The CDR3 nucleotides are TGTGCCAGCAGTTGGGGGACAGGAGGTAGCAATCAGCCCCAGCATTTT. Its translation is CASSWGTGGSNQPQHF.